These 32 T cell receptor beta chains came from one sample sequenced in a study of blood T cell repertoires in COVID-19. Sequencing was performed with immunoSEQ multiplex PCR; in TCRdb, only in-frame clones are kept and a portion is missing. Of about 220,000 clones listed, 83% were seen once; the top ten hold roughly 5%. Material: PBMCs or T cells enriched from blood (not recorded which). Receptors originate from a woman aged 50 to 60 who had been exposed to COVID-19.

The V gene is TRBV2, the J gene TRBJ2-7; D is undetermined. The CDR3 is 11 residues long. The V end was cut by 6 bases, the J end by 5 bases, with 8 bases between. Germline CDR1 SNHLY, CDR2 FYNNEI. CDR3 region: CASSVLNEQYF. CDR3 nucleotides: TGTGCCAGCAGCGTATTAAACGAGCAGTACTTC.

This chain uses TRBV9 with TRBJ1-4; no clear D gene. CDR1 is SGDLS and CDR2 is YYNGEE in the germline V gene. Trimming stripped 4 bases from V and 6 bases from J, with 13 bases between. The CDR3 runs 14 residues. This chain's CDR3 is CASSPQLSDEKLFF. Written as DNA, the CDR3 is TGTGCCAGCAGCCCGCAGTTGAGCGATGAAAAACTGTTTTTT. Variable domain in full (rest from reference TRBV9 and TRBJ1-4): DSGVTQTPKHLITATGQRVTLRCSPRSGDLSVYWYQQSLDQGLQFLIQYYNGEERAKGNILERFSAQQFPDLHSELNLSSLELGDSALYFCASSPQLSDEKLFFGSGTQLSVL.

The gene calls are TRBV11-2 and TRBJ2-7, with 7 positions matching TRBD2. V dropped 1 base and J dropped 5; count of bases not matched to a gene: 11. Per the germline V gene, CDR1 is SGHAT and CDR2 is FQNNGV. The CDR3 runs 16 residues. This chain's CDR3 is CASSLGIRGGEHEQYF. Here the CDR3 DNA reads TGTGCCAGCAGCTTAGGAATTCGCGGGGGAGAACACGAGCAGTACTTC.

Details on this clone: Other DNA sequences in the sample encode the same CDR3. The chain uses TRBV18 and TRBJ1-1, with 11 bases matching TRBD1. Unmatched junction bases numbered 4, after V lost 6 bases and J lost 1 base. The germline V gene has CDR1 KGHSH and CDR2 LQKENI. The CDR3 covers 15 residues. The CDR3 spells CASSPGTGGNTEAFF. The CDR3 nucleotides read TGTGCCAGCTCCCCCGGGACAGGGGGGAACACTGAAGCTTTCTTT.

The chain is built from TRBV5-1 and TRBJ1-1, with D possibly TRBD1 on 6 matching bases. The CDR3 totals 14 residues. Germline assignment: CDR1 SGHRS and CDR2 YFSETQ. V lost 4 bases, J lost 0 bases, and 10 bases lay in between. The DNA of the CDR3 is TGCGCCAGCAGCGTGAGGGGGATGAACACTGAAGCTTTCTTT. Protein: CASSVRGMNTEAFF. Drawing the rest from reference TRBV5-1 and TRBJ1-1, the complete variable domain is KAGVTQTPRYLIKTRGQQVTLSCSPISGHRSVSWYQQTPGQGLQFLFEYFSETQRNKGNFPGRFSGRQFSNSRSEMNVSTLELGDSALYLCASSVRGMNTEAFFGQGTRLTVV.

This clone has a single count. The chain is built from TRBV6-5 and TRBJ2-7; 12 bases align to TRBD2. Looked up from germline, CDR1 is MNHEY and CDR2 is SVGAGI. V trimming: 10 bases; J trimming: 4 bases; junction bases outside the gene matches: 11. This CDR3 region has 15 residues. The CDR3 DNA reads TGTGCCACCCTCCCCGGACTAGCGGGACCATACGAGCAGTACTTC. Its translation: CATLPGLAGPYEQYF.

The genes are TRBV5-5 and TRBJ1-5, with D maybe TRBD1 (5 bases). The germline CDR1 and CDR2 sequences are SGHKS and YYEKEE (reference sequence). This CDR3 is built from 15 residues. The V end was cut by 4 bases, the J end by 6 bases, with 17 bases between. In nucleotides, the CDR3 is TGTGCCAGCAGCCCCGGGGGTGGGTTGGGTCAGCCCCAGCATTTT. As protein: CASSPGGGLGQPQHF.

The chain employs TRBV18 and TRBJ1-1, with D possibly matching TRBD1 (6 bases). V lost 1 base to trimming and J lost 6 bases, with 9 bases between them. The CDR3 sequence is 13 residues long. CDR1 is KGHSH, CDR2 LQKENI, per germline. The CDR3 here is CASSPQGGSEAFF. CDR3 nucleotide sequence: TGTGCCAGCTCACCACAGGGGGGGTCTGAAGCTTTCTTT.

The rearrangement links TRBV15 to TRBJ2-7; D is unresolved. The V end was cut by 0 bases, the J end by 4 bases, with 7 bases between. Germline assignment: CDR1 LNHNV and CDR2 YYDKDF (reference sequence). The CDR3 is 13 amino acids. DNA of the CDR3: TGTGCCACCAGCAGAGATGGGCTTTACGAGCAGTACTTC. Protein product: CATSRDGLYEQYF.

The chain uses TRBV29-1 and TRBJ1-1, with 8 bases matching TRBD1. CDR1 and CDR2 from the germline V gene are SQVTM and ANQGSEA. This CDR3 has 13 residues. V lost 7 bases and J lost 1; bases outside the gene matches: 5. The CDR3 protein is CSGGQGPNTEAFF. As DNA, the CDR3 is TGCAGCGGTGGACAGGGACCGAACACTGAAGCTTTCTTT.

This chain links TRBV18 with TRBJ2-3; 7 bases are shared with TRBD1. This CDR3 is built from 16 residues. With 4 bases clipped from V and 2 bases from J, the junction kept 9 bases outside the gene matches. CDR1 is KGHSH, CDR2 LQKENI, per germline. CDR3 bases: TGTGCCAGCTCACGAATGGAACAGGGGCCCACAGATACGCAGTATTTT. It is translated as CASSRMEQGPTDTQYF.

This chain uses TRBV27 with TRBJ1-1; weak D call: TRBD1 (5 bases). The CDR3 contains 13 residues. Trimming cost V 6 bases and J 3 bases, with 11 bases left between them. Germline CDR1 and CDR2: MNHEY and SMNVEV (reference sequence). In nucleotides, the CDR3 is TGTGCCAGCAGCTCCTGGGGGGACACTGAAGCTTTCTTT. Translation: CASSSWGDTEAFF.

The chain employs TRBV6-5 and TRBJ1-1; 12 bases align to TRBD1. The CDR3 totals 14 residues. The ends lost 4 bases at V and 5 bases at J; junction bases unmatched: 2. Germline CDR1 is MNHEY and CDR2 is SVGAGI. The CDR3 region is CASSSGQGATEAFF. DNA of the CDR3: TGTGCCAGCAGTTCGGGACAGGGGGCGACTGAAGCTTTCTTT.

V and J are TRBV3-1 (or the pseudogene TRBV3-2) and TRBJ2-1; D is perhaps TRBD2 (5 bases). This CDR3 has 14 amino acids. The V and J ends lost 0 bases and 6 bases respectively, with 9 bases between them. The germline gives CDR1 LGHDT, CDR2 YNNKEL (reference sequence). DNA for the CDR3: TGTGCCAGCAGCCAAGATCTCCTAGCCAATGAGCAGTTCTTC. Translation: CASSQDLLANEQFF.

The V and J genes are TRBV28 and TRBJ2-5; D possibly corresponds to TRBD1 (6 bases). V gave up 3 bases and J gave up 2 bases, with 10 bases separating them. The CDR3 is made up of 14 amino acids. Germline lookup yields CDR1 MDHEN and CDR2 SYDVKM. CDR3 amino acids: CASSLAGDQETQYF. The CDR3, as DNA: TGTGCCAGCAGTTTGGCAGGGGATCAAGAGACCCAGTACTTC.

CDR3: CASSIGWGTYEQYF. CDR3 coding DNA: TGTGCCAGTAGTATAGGGTGGGGCACCTACGAGCAGTACTTC. The rearrangement links TRBV19 to TRBJ2-7; TRBD1 might be the D (5 bases). Trimming cost V 1 base and J 2 bases, with 9 bases left between them. The CDR3 covers 14 residues. The germline V gene has CDR1 LNHDA and CDR2 SQIVND (reference sequence). Variable domain in full (rest from reference TRBV19 and TRBJ2-7): DGGITQSPKYLFRKEGQNVTLSCEQNLNHDAMYWYRQDPGQGLRLIYYSQIVNDFQKGDIAEGYSVSREKKESFPLTVTSAQKNPTAFYLCASSIGWGTYEQYFGPGTRLTVT.

The V and J genes are TRBV4-1 and TRBJ2-4; D is undetermined. Germline V gene lookup returns CDR1 MGHRA and CDR2 YSYEKL. The CDR3 is 15 residues long. V was cut by 2 bases and J by 0 bases, with 8 bases left in between. CDR3 DNA: TGCGCCAGCAGCCAAATGGGCCTAGCCAAAAACATTCAGTACTTC. This translates into CASSQMGLAKNIQYF.

The chain has TRBV5-6 and TRBJ1-1, with 8 bases that match TRBD1. V lost 1 base and J lost 1; bases outside the gene matches: 0. CDR1 is SGHDT and CDR2 is YYEEEE in the germline V gene. The CDR3 is made up of 14 amino acids. The CDR3 DNA reads as TGTGCCAGCAGCTTGACAGGGGGGAACACTGAAGCTTTCTTT. This gives the protein CASSLTGGNTEAFF.

The V call is TRBV6-6, the J call TRBJ1-6; maybe TRBD1 (5 bases). Germline V gene data show CDR1 as MNHNY and CDR2 as SVGAGI (reference sequence). The V gene lost 5 bases and the J gene lost 2 bases, with 10 bases spanning the gap. The CDR3 contains 15 residues. For the CDR3, the DNA is TGTGCCAGCAGTGTTGGACAAGCCTATAATTCACCCCTCCACTTT. It translates to CASSVGQAYNSPLHF.

This clone was observed once. The chain has TRBV18 and TRBJ2-3; weak D call: TRBD2 (7 bases). The germline CDR1 and CDR2 sequences are KGHSH and LQKENI. This CDR3 comprises 17 residues. Trimming removed 3 bases at V and 6 bases at J, with 22 bases between. The CDR3 loop is CASSPLGTGGTSDTQYF. As DNA, the CDR3 is TGTGCCAGCTCACCCCTCGGAACCGGGGGGACAAGCGATACGCAGTATTTT.

In its sample, this clone was seen a few times. The V gene is TRBV11-2, the J gene TRBJ2-3, with TRBD2 matching 14 bases. The CDR3 is made up of 18 amino acids. Unmatched junction bases numbered 15, after V lost 5 bases and J lost 8 bases. The germline gives CDR1 SGHAT, CDR2 FQNNGV. The CDR3 DNA reads as TGTGCCAGCAGCCAGAGGGGCCGACTAGCGGGGGGGCCTGTTACGCAGTATTTT. This gives the protein CASSQRGRLAGGPVTQYF.

The genes are TRBV19 and TRBJ1-2, with 7 positions matching TRBD1. The V gene end was trimmed by 8 bases and the J gene end by 6 bases; junction bases not matched to a gene: 12. Germline CDR1 and CDR2: LNHDA and SQIVND (reference sequence). The CDR3 loop spans 14 amino acids. CDR3 sequence reads: CASVRDSSYDGYTF. CDR3 sequence (DNA): TGTGCCAGTGTCCGGGACAGCTCCTACGATGGCTACACCTTC.

Notes on this clone: The same CDR3 also results from other DNA sequences found in this sample. The V and J genes are TRBV11-2 and TRBJ1-1; D remains unclear. The CDR3 covers 13 residues. Germline values: CDR1 SGHAT, CDR2 FQNNGV. V dropped 0 bases and J dropped 5 bases, with 7 bases sitting between them. The CDR3 DNA reads TGTGCCAGCAGCTTAGATCGAGGGACTGAAGCTTTCTTT. Protein product: CASSLDRGTEAFF.

V gene TRBV28 combines with J gene TRBJ2-2, with 8 nucleotides matching TRBD2. CDR1 is MDHEN and CDR2 is SYDVKM in the germline V gene. This CDR3 has 18 amino acids. Losses at the gene ends were 1 base for V and 4 bases for J; bases not matched to a gene: 11. CDR3 protein: CASSLLGAGAPGTGELFF. The CDR3 DNA follows: TGTGCCAGCAGTTTATTAGGAGCGGGGGCCCCGGGCACCGGGGAGCTGTTTTTT.

CDR3 residues: CASSMAQNIQYF. The CDR3 DNA follows: TGTGCCAGTAGTATGGCCCAAAACATTCAGTACTTC. The chain joins TRBV19 to TRBJ2-4; D unclear. The CDR3 runs to 12 residues. Trimming left V 3 bases short and J 5 bases short, with 5 bases between. The germline gives CDR1 LNHDA, CDR2 SQIVND (reference sequence).

J is TRBJ1-1 and V is TRBV4-3, with D perhaps matching TRBD1 (6 bases). CDR3 length equals 14 residues. The V and J ends lost 1 base and 4 bases respectively, with 10 bases between them. Looked up from germline, CDR1 is LGHNA and CDR2 is YSLEER. The CDR3 DNA reads as TGCGCCAGCAGCCAAGTGATCAGGGGCACTGAAGCTTTCTTT. It is translated as CASSQVIRGTEAFF.

V gene TRBV19 combines with J gene TRBJ2-7; 8 positions match TRBD1. V trimming: 5 bases; J trimming: 2 bases; junction bases outside the gene matches: 8. The CDR3 runs to 15 residues. Per the germline V gene, CDR1 is LNHDA and CDR2 is SQIVND (reference sequence). The CDR3 sequence is CASSPRWTGTYEQYF. DNA for the CDR3: TGTGCCAGTAGTCCCCGGTGGACAGGGACCTACGAGCAGTACTTC.

A single count supports this clone. The genes are TRBV7-2 and TRBJ1-6; D gene uncertain. The CDR3 spans 16 residues. Trimming left V 2 bases short and J 11 bases short, with 19 bases between. Germline V gives CDR1 SGHTA, CDR2 FQGNSA. CDR3 sequence (DNA): TGTGCCAGCAGCTTAATAAGCGGGCGATCGGGGACACCCCTCCACTTT. It translates to CASSLISGRSGTPLHF. The complete variable domain, with remaining parts taken from reference TRBV7-2 and TRBJ1-6, reads GAGVSQSPSNKVTEKGKDVELRCDPISGHTALYWYRQSLGQGLEFLIYFQGNSAPDKSGLPSDRFSAERTGGSVSTLTIQRTQQEDSAVYLCASSLISGRSGTPLHFGNGTRLTVT.

The chain couples TRBV19 to TRBJ1-1; TRBD1 agrees at 8 bases. The CDR3 length is 13 residues. The V gene's germline CDR1 is LNHDA and CDR2 SQIVND (reference sequence). The ends lost 9 bases at V and 6 bases at J; junction bases unmatched: 9. The CDR3 DNA reads as TGTGCCAGCAGACAGGGGAGGTGGGCTGAAGCTTTCTTT. Protein: CASRQGRWAEAFF.

V gene TRBV27 combines with J gene TRBJ2-3, with D possibly being TRBD1 (5 bases). The germline V gene has CDR1 MNHEY and CDR2 SMNVEV (reference sequence). The V end lost 4 bases, the J end lost 4 bases, and 15 bases lay between the germline ends. The CDR3 is 15 amino acids. CDR3 protein: CASSSPSSGPDTQYF. The CDR3 DNA reads TGTGCCAGCAGTTCACCTTCCTCAGGGCCAGATACGCAGTATTTT.

The DNA of the CDR3 is TGTGCCAGCAGCTTGTGGGAAAGGGAGGGAAACTATGGCTACACCTTC. Translated: CASSLWEREGNYGYTF. The V call is TRBV7-9, the J call TRBJ1-2, with unresolved D. Looked up from germline, CDR1 is SEHNR and CDR2 is FQNEAQ (reference sequence). The CDR3 spans 16 residues. V lost 3 bases, J lost 2 bases, and 16 bases lay in between. Using reference TRBV7-9 and TRBJ1-2 for the parts outside the CDR3, the full variable domain is DTGVSQNPRHKITKRGQNVTFRCDPISEHNRLYWYRQTLGQGPEFLTYFQNEAQLEKSRLLSDRFSAERPKGSFSTLEIQRTEQGDSAMYLCASSLWEREGNYGYTFGSGTRLTVV.

The gene calls are TRBV9 and TRBJ2-3; D possibly corresponds to TRBD1 (6 bases). The germline gives CDR1 SGDLS, CDR2 YYNGEE. CDR3 size: 14 residues. V was cut by 1 base and J by 7 bases, with 13 bases left in between. The CDR3 DNA sequence: TGTGCCAGCAGCGTATCAGGGGCAGGATATACGCAGTATTTT. Translation gives CASSVSGAGYTQYF.